This entry describes one T cell receptor beta chain. Its antigen is undetermined. Libraries were prepared by immunoSEQ multiplex PCR; TCRdb keeps only in-frame clonotypes and omits some of them. This sample has tens of thousands of clones, with over 65% found just once. The data originate from a study of PD-1 blockade in mismatch repair-deficient tumors. Background on the study: Enrolled about 2012-2016, patients had progressing, pretreated mismatch repair-deficient cancers of 11 to 13 types. The study's findings and limits: After pembrolizumab, tumor-resident clones rose rapidly, then generally contracted before radiologic responses.

The trim removed 5 bases at V and 8 bases at J, leaving 2 bases unmatched. CDR1 and CDR2 from the germline V gene are SGHAT and FQNNGV. The CDR3 is 12 residues long. Every patient had mismatch repair deficiency by PCR or immunohistochemistry. The TCR-sequenced patients were a few responders to pembrolizumab. This chain connects TRBV11-2 to TRBJ2-4, with 8 bases lining up with TRBD1. This clonotype was sampled from an adult with mismatch repair-deficient cancer. The starting material was peripheral blood, obtained 4 weeks after starting pembrolizumab. Here the CDR3 DNA reads TGTGCCAGCAGCCCACAGGGGGACATTCAGTACTTC. This sequence encodes CASSPQGDIQYF.